This T cell receptor beta chain derives from a study of blood T cell repertoires in COVID-19. The CDR3 is made up of 18 amino acids. Germline CDR1 is KGHDR and CDR2 is SFDVKD. Trimming pared 0 bases from V and 0 bases from J, leaving 14 bases between. Method: immunoSEQ multiplex PCR; TCRdb's copy keeps in-frame clones and lacks some. Of hundreds of thousands of clones listed, approximately 90% are singletons. This chain connects TRBV24-1 to TRBJ2-1, with D tentatively TRBD1 (5 bases). The material sequenced was peripheral blood. This sequence was found in a man aged 40-49 years with acute or convalescent COVID-19. Here the CDR3 reads CATSDLGSTVSSYNEQFF. The CDR3, as DNA: TGTGCCACCAGTGATTTGGGTTCGACAGTGAGCTCCTACAATGAGCAGTTCTTC.